The rows below give T cell receptor beta chains drawn from one sample of a study of T cell responses to AZD1222 COVID-19 vaccine. Profiling relied on immunoSEQ multiplex PCR, and the TCRdb table lists in-frame clones only, not all of them. The data show 110,000 to 150,000 clones, approximately 92% seen once. The material sequenced was peripheral blood, taken on day 0 of AZD1222 vaccination. These TCRs come from an adult in good health. Each CDR3 is given with its conserved first and last residue. The order of the fields is clone size, V gene, J gene, D gene, CDR3 DNA, CDR3 protein. The D gene is left open where the match is weak. The size entry is marked missing in some rows and otherwise reads once, few, many or a size class.

-,TRBV5-6,TRBJ1-1,-,TGTGCCAGCAGCTTCTGGCAGGCGGGAACTGAAGCTTTCTTT,CASSFWQAGTEAFF
-,TRBV30,TRBJ1-3,-,TGTGCCTGGAGTGGTAGAGGGGGTATACGTGTAAACACCATATATTTT,CAWSGRGGIRVNTIYF
-,TRBV19,TRBJ1-3,-,TGTGCCAGTAGTATAACAGCCGGAAACACCATATATTTT,CASSITAGNTIYF
-,TRBV21-1,TRBJ2-1,-,TGTGCCAGCAGCAAGGCCAGTGGGATAGCGACGGGCAATGAGCAGTTCTTC,CASSKASGIATGNEQFF
-,TRBV7-8,TRBJ1-3,-,TGTGCCAGCAGCGGGACCGCGTCTGGAAACACCATATATTTT,CASSGTASGNTIYF
-,TRBV24-1,TRBJ1-2,-,TGTGCCACCAGTGATTCAAGTCCCAACTATGGCTACACCTTC,CATSDSSPNYGYTF
once,TRBV6-2/TRBV6-3,TRBJ1-5,TRBD1,TGTGCCAGCAGCCCAGACAGGGCAGATCAGCCCCAGCATTTT,CASSPDRADQPQHF
-,TRBV12-3/TRBV12-4,TRBJ2-7,TRBD2,TGTGCCAGCAGACTAGCGGGGGAGCAGTACTTC,CASRLAGEQYF
-,TRBV14,TRBJ2-3,-,TGTGCCAGCAGCCCACTGGGGAGACTGGAAACAGATACGCAGTATTTT,CASSPLGRLETDTQYF
-,TRBV7-9,TRBJ1-1,-,TGTGCCAGCAGCCCCCGGGTCGCTGAAGCTTTCTTT,CASSPRVAEAFF
-,TRBV9,TRBJ1-1,TRBD1,TGTGCCAGCAGCGTAAGGGACAGCTACACTGAAGCTTTCTTT,CASSVRDSYTEAFF
-,TRBV5-1,TRBJ1-2,-,TGCGCCAGCAGCCTTGGACAGATCTATGGCTACACCTTC,CASSLGQIYGYTF
-,TRBV19,TRBJ1-2,TRBD1,TGTGCCAGTAGTGGACCGGGACAGGGAGCTAACTATGGCTACACCTTC,CASSGPGQGANYGYTF
-,TRBV7-2,TRBJ1-5,-,TGTGCCAGCAGCACCCAGGGGAATCAGCCCCAGCATTTT,CASSTQGNQPQHF
once,TRBV19,TRBJ1-3,TRBD1,TGTGCCACCCGATTGACAGGGAACTCTGGAAACACCATATATTTT,CATRLTGNSGNTIYF
-,TRBV19,TRBJ2-7,TRBD2,TGTGCCAGTAGTAGTCAGGCGGGGGGGCGTTACGAGCAGTACTTC,CASSSQAGGRYEQYF
-,TRBV11-1,TRBJ2-1,TRBD1,TGTGCCAGCAGCTTAGGAGGCCGACAGGGTGAGCAGTTCTTC,CASSLGGRQGEQFF
-,TRBV30,TRBJ1-1,-,TGTGCCTGGAGGGGGCAGGGTAACACTGAAGCTTTCTTT,CAWRGQGNTEAFF
-,TRBV5-1,TRBJ2-2,-,TGCGCCAGCAGCTTGGTGTTGACACGACGGTTTAACACCGGGGAGCTGTTTTTT,CASSLVLTRRFNTGELFF
-,TRBV27,TRBJ1-1,-,TGTGCCAGCAGTTGGGGGGGCACTGAAGCTTTCTTT,CASSWGGTEAFF
-,TRBV18,TRBJ1-2,-,TGTGCCAGCTCACCGATCGACAGGCCAATCTATGGCTACACCTTC,CASSPIDRPIYGYTF
once,TRBV6-6,TRBJ2-2,-,TGTGCCAGCAGTTACGGTGACACCGGGGAGCTGTTTTTT,CASSYGDTGELFF
-,TRBV19,TRBJ2-1,TRBD2,TGTGCCAGTAGTATAGGCGGACTAGCGGGAGATCCCAATGAGCAGTTCTTC,CASSIGGLAGDPNEQFF
-,TRBV19,TRBJ1-4,TRBD1,TGTGCCAGCATCGGGACAGTTAATGAAAAACTGTTTTTT,CASIGTVNEKLFF
-,TRBV11-2,TRBJ1-6,-,TGTGCCAGCAGCCCTCCCTTGATGTATTCACCCCTCCACTTT,CASSPPLMYSPLHF
once,TRBV5-1,TRBJ2-7,-,TGCGCCAGCAGCTCCCCATTCGAGCAGTACTTC,CASSSPFEQYF
-,TRBV7-9,TRBJ2-7,TRBD2,TGTGCCAGCAGCTTACAGAGCGGGGGATCCTACGAGCAGTACTTC,CASSLQSGGSYEQYF
-,TRBV2,TRBJ2-2,TRBD1,TGTGCCAGCAGCATATACAGACAGGGGACCGGGGAGCTGTTTTTT,CASSIYRQGTGELFF
-,TRBV19,TRBJ1-6,TRBD1,TGTGCCAGTAGCATCTCCGGACAGGGGCTCCACTTT,CASSISGQGLHF
-,TRBV30,TRBJ1-1,TRBD1,TGTGCCTGGAAGCCGGGACAGGGGAGAGTCACTGAAGCTTTCTTT,CAWKPGQGRVTEAFF
few,TRBV7-2,TRBJ1-6,-,TGTGCCAGCAGCCTCGACGTGGGCGGTAATTCACCCCTCCACTTT,CASSLDVGGNSPLHF
-,TRBV7-6,TRBJ2-5,-,TGTGCCAGCAGCTTAGCTACAGGGAATACGGAGACCCAGTACTTC,CASSLATGNTETQYF
-,TRBV7-6,TRBJ2-2,TRBD2,TGTGCCAGCAGCTTAGCCTTGCGGGGGGGCAGGTACACCGGGGAGCTGTTTTTT,CASSLALRGGRYTGELFF
-,TRBV27,TRBJ2-1,-,TGTGCCAGCAGTTCTGGGGGCGGGCCTGACAATGAGCAGTTCTTC,CASSSGGGPDNEQFF
-,TRBV19,TRBJ1-5,TRBD1,TGTGCCAGTAGAACGGACAGGGCTAGCAATCAGCCCCAGCATTTT,CASRTDRASNQPQHF
-,TRBV18,TRBJ1-1,TRBD1,TGTGCCAGCTCACCGAACCGACAGGGGCACATGAACACTGAAGCTTTCTTT,CASSPNRQGHMNTEAFF
-,TRBV28,TRBJ2-7,TRBD1,TGTGCCAGCAGTTTGGGACAGGCGCCTTACGAGCAGTACTTC,CASSLGQAPYEQYF
-,TRBV10-3,TRBJ2-3,-,TGTGCCATCAGTGGGCTCCCGGGGACAGATACGCAGTATTTT,CAISGLPGTDTQYF
-,TRBV4-1,TRBJ2-7,-,TGCGCCAGCAGCCCTCAAGACAGGCCCTACGAGCAGTACTTC,CASSPQDRPYEQYF
-,TRBV28,TRBJ1-1,TRBD1,TGTGCCAGCAGGGACAGGGGCAGAACTGAAGCTTTCTTT,CASRDRGRTEAFF
few,TRBV28,TRBJ1-1,-,TGTGCCAGCAGTCACGACTACACTGAAGCTTTCTTT,CASSHDYTEAFF
once,TRBV2,TRBJ1-4,-,TGTGCCAGCACCCGGAGGGGGGGGATCTTGAATGAAAAACTGTTTTTT,CASTRRGGILNEKLFF
-,TRBV11-2,TRBJ1-2,-,TGTGCCAGCAGCTTAGTAACCTCCTTGTTCTCGGGACCGGGTGGCTACACCTTC,CASSLVTSLFSGPGGYTF
-,TRBV7-9,TRBJ2-1,-,TGTGCCAGCTCTGTGGACGTCACCCACAATGAGCAGTTCTTC,CASSVDVTHNEQFF
-,TRBV6-5,TRBJ2-5,-,TGTGCCACCCGATCTGGAGGGCAAGAGACCCAGTACTTC,CATRSGGQETQYF
-,TRBV13,TRBJ2-7,TRBD1,TGTGCCAGCAGCTTAGGCCGGGGAGGGACAGGGGGCGCCGAGCAGTACTTC,CASSLGRGGTGGAEQYF
-,TRBV9,TRBJ1-1,TRBD1,TGTGCCAGCAGCCCTGTACAGGGGGCGTTTGAAGCTTTCTTT,CASSPVQGAFEAFF
-,TRBV10-3,TRBJ2-5,-,TGTGCCATCAGTGAGTCTCAAGAGACCCAGTACTTC,CAISESQETQYF
-,TRBV4-2,TRBJ1-4,-,TGTGCCAGCAGCCTCCTTGGGGGGGGCGCGTCTAATGAAAAACTGTTTTTT,CASSLLGGGASNEKLFF
few,TRBV28,TRBJ2-7,TRBD2,TGTGCCAGCAGGCGCAGCGGGACGGGGACCTACGAGCAGTACTTC,CASRRSGTGTYEQYF
-,TRBV28,TRBJ2-1,TRBD2,TGTGCCAGCAGTTTACTTACCAGCGGGAGGTCTGAGCAGTTCTTC,CASSLLTSGRSEQFF
-,TRBV29-1,TRBJ1-5,TRBD1,TGCAGCGCTGCAGGGGGGAGCAATCAGCCCCAGCATTTT,CSAAGGSNQPQHF